This T cell receptor beta chain derives from a study of blood T cells in healthy people across ages. Study results and limitations: Strong correlation existed between TCR beta diversity and naive T cell percentage. Aged donors had fewer naive CD4+ cells and lower diversity than long-lived donors. Bulk PBMC profiling left naive and antigen-experienced comparisons inconclusive.

The CDR3 has 16 residues. Germline V gene sequence: CDR1 SGHTA, CDR2 FQGNSA. They isolated at least 6.5 million PBMCs from each sample. This clonotype was picked up one time. Its antigen is currently unknown. The germline gene is not matched at one end of the junction; a read error may be the cause. Primers used in a second PCR of about 6 to 11 cycles were a sample-barcoded 5' primer and a J-beta primer mix. TCRdb called the 5' RACE reads again in MiXCR, with one record for every CDR3 protein. The sample gives fewer than 950,000 distinct CDR3 sequences, 35% to 40% of which show up once; around 13% is in the top ten.

Sequenced input: blood. The clonotype was recovered from a man aged 18 to 30 in good health. V gene TRBV7-2 combines with J gene TRBJ2-3; 11 bases are shared with TRBD2. The CDR3 DNA sequence: TGTGCCGGCAGCCCCCGACTAGCGGGGCTCACAGATACGCAGTATTTT. Its translation: CAGSPRLAGLTDTQYF.